Listed below are T cell receptor beta chains from one sample, sequenced in a study of blood T cell repertoires in COVID-19. Libraries were prepared by immunoSEQ multiplex PCR; TCRdb keeps only in-frame clonotypes and omits some of them. The sample includes over 100,000 clones, 86% of them seen just once. Sequencing used peripheral blood. These receptors came from a man aged 35 to 55 with acute or convalescent COVID-19. CDR3s include the opening cysteine and the closing phenylalanine or tryptophan. A D gene is named only where the DNA matches it firmly. Clone size appears in some rows only: once, few, many, or a class for an expanded clone.

clone_size d_call j_call v_call cdr3_nt cdr3_aa
NA TRBD1 TRBJ2-5 TRBV5-4 TGTGCCAGCAGCTCCGGGACAGACTTAGCAGAGACCCAGTACTTC CASSSGTDLAETQYF
NA TRBD1 TRBJ2-7 TRBV18 TGTGCCAGCTCACCACCGACAGGGCTAACCTACGAGCAGTACTTC CASSPPTGLTYEQYF
once NA TRBJ1-2 TRBV19 TGTGCCAGTAGTATAGATTCGACACGGATTAACTATGGCTACACCTTC CASSIDSTRINYGYTF
NA NA TRBJ1-1 TRBV11-3 TGTGCCAGCAGCTTAAAATCTTCCACTGAAGCTTTCTTT CASSLKSSTEAFF
NA TRBD1 TRBJ2-2 TRBV7-2 TGTGCCAGCAAGGGACAGGGACTACGGGAGCTGTTTTTT CASKGQGLRELFF
NA NA TRBJ2-2 TRBV25-1 TGTGCCAGCAGTGAAGGGGGGTGGCACACCGGGGAGCTGTTTTTT CASSEGGWHTGELFF
NA NA TRBJ1-5 TRBV5-4 TGTGCCAGCAGCCCGACAGGTTATAGCAATCAGCCCCAGCATTTT CASSPTGYSNQPQHF
NA NA TRBJ1-1 TRBV5-6 TGTGCCAGCAGCTACATATATGACAGGAACACTGAAGCTTTCTTT CASSYIYDRNTEAFF
NA NA TRBJ1-2 TRBV9 TGTGCCAGCAGCCCCCGACAGAGCAACTATGGCTACACCTTC CASSPRQSNYGYTF
few TRBD1 TRBJ1-5 TRBV7-6 TGTGCCAGCAGCGCCGGGACAGGGCTCAATCAGCCCCAGCATTTT CASSAGTGLNQPQHF
once TRBD1 TRBJ1-2 TRBV18 TGTGCCAGCTCACCGTGGGGACAGGGGTATGGCTACACCTTC CASSPWGQGYGYTF
NA TRBD2 TRBJ2-1 TRBV4-1 TGCGCCAGCAGCCAAGAGCCGGCTAGCGGGTCCTACAATGAGCAGTTCTTC CASSQEPASGSYNEQFF
NA NA TRBJ1-2 TRBV6-5 TGTGCCAGCAGTCCCCAAACAGGAATCTATGGCTACACCTTC CASSPQTGIYGYTF
NA TRBD2 TRBJ2-1 TRBV30 TGTGCCTGGCAGACTAGCGGGGTATCTGAGCAGTTCTTC CAWQTSGVSEQFF
NA TRBD2 TRBJ2-3 TRBV19 TGTGCCAGTAGTCTCCAGCCCCTAGCGGGAGAACCAGATACGCAGTATTTT CASSLQPLAGEPDTQYF
once TRBD1 TRBJ2-7 TRBV2 TGTGCCAGCAAGGGGACAGGGCCCTTCTACGAGCAGTACTTC CASKGTGPFYEQYF
NA NA TRBJ1-2 TRBV30 TGTGCCTGGAGGGGCAGTAGCTATGGCTACACCTTC CAWRGSSYGYTF
NA NA TRBJ1-1 TRBV19 TGTGCCAGTAGTCCCCAGGGGTGGACTGAAGCTTTCTTT CASSPQGWTEAFF
NA TRBD1 TRBJ1-1 TRBV7-8 TGTGCCAGCAGCTTAGGGGCAGGGGGCAACACTGAAGCTTTCTTT CASSLGAGGNTEAFF
NA TRBD1 TRBJ2-2 TRBV18 TGTGCCAGCTCACCTCGGGGAGGACAGGGGAACACCGGGGAGCTGTTTTTT CASSPRGGQGNTGELFF
NA NA TRBJ1-3 TRBV19 TGTGCCAGCACCGGGACAAGGACATCTGGAAACACCATATATTTT CASTGTRTSGNTIYF
once TRBD1 TRBJ1-4 TRBV6-1 TGTGCCAGCAGTGAAGCTAGGGACAGTGAAAAACTGTTTTTT CASSEARDSEKLFF
NA TRBD1 TRBJ1-2 TRBV4-2 TGTGCCAGCAGCCAAGGACACTTGGACAGGGGGCCTGACTATGGCTACACCTTC CASSQGHLDRGPDYGYTF
NA NA TRBJ1-5 TRBV29-1 TGCAGCGTTCGGGCAGGGAATCAGCCCCAGCATTTT CSVRAGNQPQHF
NA TRBD1 TRBJ1-1 TRBV10-2 TGCGCCAGTGCCTCCCAGGGGGACACTGAAGCTTTCTTT CASASQGDTEAFF
few TRBD2 TRBJ2-1 TRBV5-1 TGCGCCAGCAGCTCCCCAGCGGGACGTCTCAATGAGCAGTTCTTC CASSSPAGRLNEQFF
NA TRBD1 TRBJ1-3 TRBV6-5 TGTGCCAGCAGCCAGACAGGGGACGGTGGAAACACCATATATTTT CASSQTGDGGNTIYF
NA NA TRBJ1-1 TRBV7-9 TGTGCCAGCAGCTTCTCCTCAGGAATAGATGAAGCTTTCTTT CASSFSSGIDEAFF
NA TRBD1 TRBJ1-6 TRBV7-8 TGTGCCAGCAGCTCCAGACAGGGATCGAGCTCCTATAATTCACCCCTCCACTTT CASSSRQGSSSYNSPLHF
NA TRBD1 TRBJ1-1 TRBV19 TGTGCCAGTCGACAGGGGGCTTCTATGTTCGCGAGGAACACCACTGAAGCTTTCTTT CASRQGASMFARNTTEAFF
NA NA TRBJ2-7 TRBV12-1 TGTGCCAGCAGCTTTGGGACTAGCGGGATTCCCAGCTCCTACGAGCAGTACTTC CASSFGTSGIPSSYEQYF
NA NA TRBJ2-2 TRBV11-3 TGTGCCAGCAGCCCGTCGTCGGGTGGGGAGCTGTTTTTT CASSPSSGGELFF
NA TRBD2 TRBJ2-1 TRBV7-2 TGTGCCAGCAGCTCCCTAGCGGGGGGGATTGAGCAGTTCTTC CASSSLAGGIEQFF
NA NA TRBJ2-7 TRBV18 TGTGCCAGCTCACCCGAGAACTACGAGCAGTACTTC CASSPENYEQYF
few NA TRBJ2-5 TRBV4-3 TGCGCCAGCAGCCAAGAAGGGCGGGTCCAAGAGACCCAGTACTTC CASSQEGRVQETQYF
NA TRBD2 TRBJ2-3 TRBV7-2 TGTGCCAGCAGCTACGGACTAGCCACAGATACGCAGTATTTT CASSYGLATDTQYF
NA NA TRBJ1-2 TRBV7-9 TGTGCCAGCAGCTTAGACAGGGTAGGCTATGGCTACACCTTC CASSLDRVGYGYTF
NA TRBD2 TRBJ2-2 TRBV14 TGTGCCAGCAGTCAACTAGCGTATGGGGAGCTGTTTTTT CASSQLAYGELFF